This TCR beta chain was captured in a study of a mutant IDH1 vaccine in newly diagnosed glioma. In the study overall: Most patients had received both radiotherapy and temozolomide, the prior options being radiotherapy, temozolomide, or both.

Study-level findings and limits: Vaccine-induced immune responses were detected in around 93% of patients.

This CDR3 contains 14 residues. Germline V gene data show CDR1 as ENHRY and CDR2 as SYGVKD. V was pared by 6 bases and J by 1 base, with 12 bases between. As concerns this clone: Its antigen is as yet unknown.

Sequencing used immunoSEQ multiplex PCR; TCRdb keeps in-frame clones, though not all of them. The table includes roughly 50,000 clones, around 80% detected once. Time point in this sample: week 35, safety follow-up. Doses comprised 300 ug of mutant IDH1 20-mer peptide each, plus topical imiquimod. The source was PBMCs, collected from a glioma patient whose treatment included an IDH1 peptide vaccine. This sequence joins TRBV10-3 and TRBJ1-2, with D tentatively TRBD1 (5 bases). The source of this sequence is a young woman with glioma. The CDR3 sequence is CAIRAGSLNYGYTF. For the CDR3, the DNA is TGTGCCATCAGGGCAGGGAGCCTTAACTATGGCTACACCTTC.